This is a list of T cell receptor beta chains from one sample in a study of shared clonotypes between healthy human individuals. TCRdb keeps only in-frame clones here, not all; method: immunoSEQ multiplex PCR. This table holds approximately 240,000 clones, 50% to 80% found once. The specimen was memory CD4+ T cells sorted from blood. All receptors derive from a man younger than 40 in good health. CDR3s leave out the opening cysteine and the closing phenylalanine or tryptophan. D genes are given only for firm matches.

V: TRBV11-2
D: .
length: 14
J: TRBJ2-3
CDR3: ASSLDLRGGKDTQY

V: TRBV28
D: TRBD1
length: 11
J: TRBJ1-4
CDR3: ASSRGRDEKLF

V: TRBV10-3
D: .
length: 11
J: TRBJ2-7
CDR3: AISTGTPYEQY

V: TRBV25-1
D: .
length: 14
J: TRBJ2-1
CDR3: ASSDKVNGSYNEQF

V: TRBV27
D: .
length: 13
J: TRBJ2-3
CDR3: ASRGLQRTTDTQY

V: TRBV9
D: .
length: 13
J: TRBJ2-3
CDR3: ASSVETGTSNTQY

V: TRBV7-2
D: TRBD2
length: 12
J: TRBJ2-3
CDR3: ASNLAGRSDTQY

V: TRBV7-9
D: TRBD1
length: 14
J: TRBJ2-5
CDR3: ASSLAVTGGRETQY

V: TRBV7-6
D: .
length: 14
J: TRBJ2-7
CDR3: ASSLSPQGIAGEQY

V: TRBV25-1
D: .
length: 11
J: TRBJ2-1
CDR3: ASRATERNEQF

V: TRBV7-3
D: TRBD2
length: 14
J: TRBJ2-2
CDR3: ASSITSGRVSGELF

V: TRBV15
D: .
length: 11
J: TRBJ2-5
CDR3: ATSGGERETQY

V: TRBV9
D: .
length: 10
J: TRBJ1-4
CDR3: ASSTQGEKLF

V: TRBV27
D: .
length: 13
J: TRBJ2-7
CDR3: ASSLVDGMNYEQY

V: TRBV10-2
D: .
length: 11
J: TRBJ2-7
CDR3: ATQEGLFYEQY

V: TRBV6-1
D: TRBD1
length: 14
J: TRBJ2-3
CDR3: ASSERIRGRTDTQY

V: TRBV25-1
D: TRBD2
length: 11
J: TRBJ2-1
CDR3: ASTWDYTNEQF

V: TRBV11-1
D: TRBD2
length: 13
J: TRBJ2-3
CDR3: ASSLLAGYTDTQY

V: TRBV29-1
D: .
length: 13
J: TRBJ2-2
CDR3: SVGVAGGAEGELF

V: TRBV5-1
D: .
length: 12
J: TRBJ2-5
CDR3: ASSPQGSGETQY

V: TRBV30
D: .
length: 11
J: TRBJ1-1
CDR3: ALKSRGVFEAF

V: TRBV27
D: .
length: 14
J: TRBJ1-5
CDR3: ASSSQQGLRGQPQH

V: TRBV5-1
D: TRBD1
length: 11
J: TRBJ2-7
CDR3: ASSWGTGYEQY

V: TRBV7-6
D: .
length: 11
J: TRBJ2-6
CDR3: ASSPYGANVLT

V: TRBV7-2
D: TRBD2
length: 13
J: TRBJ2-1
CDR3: ASSPGLGTYNEQF

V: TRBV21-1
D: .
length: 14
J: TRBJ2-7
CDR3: ASSKGGTSGRYEQY

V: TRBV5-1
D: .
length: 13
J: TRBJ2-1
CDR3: ASSSLPEGYNEQF

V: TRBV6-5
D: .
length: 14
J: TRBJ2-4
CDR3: ASSYSFSQGANIQY

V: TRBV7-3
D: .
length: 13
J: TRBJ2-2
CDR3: ASSLSGSLTGELF

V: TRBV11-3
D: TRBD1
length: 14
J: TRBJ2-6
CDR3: ASSLGRGSGANVLT

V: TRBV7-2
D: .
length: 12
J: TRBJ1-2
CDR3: ASSPSGGIDGYT

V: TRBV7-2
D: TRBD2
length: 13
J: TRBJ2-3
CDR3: ASSLGVAGGDTQY

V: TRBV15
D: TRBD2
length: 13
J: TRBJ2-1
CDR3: ATSRTSGLYNEQF

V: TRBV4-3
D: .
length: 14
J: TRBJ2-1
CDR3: ASSQDSNGAWNEQF

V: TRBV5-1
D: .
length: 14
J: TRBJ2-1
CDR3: ASSSATGYPHNEQF

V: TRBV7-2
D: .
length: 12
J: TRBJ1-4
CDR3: ASSLGGAGEKLF

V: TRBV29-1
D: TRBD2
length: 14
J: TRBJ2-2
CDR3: SVVSGQRENTGELF

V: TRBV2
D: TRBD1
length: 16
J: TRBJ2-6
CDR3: ASAGQGSPSSGANVLT

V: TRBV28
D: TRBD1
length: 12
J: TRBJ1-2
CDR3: ASSLTGQGYGYT

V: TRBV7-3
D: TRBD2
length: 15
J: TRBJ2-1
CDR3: ASSPTITSGINNEQF

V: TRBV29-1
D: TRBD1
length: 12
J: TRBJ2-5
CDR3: SVGGQGAFETQY